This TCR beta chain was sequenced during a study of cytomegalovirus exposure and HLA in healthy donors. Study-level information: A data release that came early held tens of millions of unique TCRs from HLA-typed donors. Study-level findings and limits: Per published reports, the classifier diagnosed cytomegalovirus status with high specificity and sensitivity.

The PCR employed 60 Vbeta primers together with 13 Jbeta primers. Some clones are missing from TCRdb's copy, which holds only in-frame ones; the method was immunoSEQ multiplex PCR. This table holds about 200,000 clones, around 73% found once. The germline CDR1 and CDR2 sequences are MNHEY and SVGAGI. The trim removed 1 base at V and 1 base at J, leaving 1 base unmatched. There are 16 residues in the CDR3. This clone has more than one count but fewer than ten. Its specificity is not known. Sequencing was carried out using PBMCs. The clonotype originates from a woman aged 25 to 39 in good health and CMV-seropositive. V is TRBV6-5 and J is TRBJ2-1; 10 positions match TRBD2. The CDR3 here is CASSYWTSGSYNEQFF. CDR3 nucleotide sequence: TGTGCCAGCAGTTACTGGACTAGCGGTTCCTACAATGAGCAGTTCTTC.